Following are 2 T cell receptor beta chains from one sample sequenced in a study of T cells in Graves' hyperthyroidism and ophthalmopathy. Template material for amplifying TCR beta CDR3 regions consisted of RNA transcripts. TCR CDR3 underwent first-round RT-PCR with the HTBI primer set. TCRdb re-called the multiplex PCR reads through MiXCR, storing one row per CDR3 protein. Here the sample spans 500,000 to 600,000 distinct CDR3 sequences, about 45% being singletons. Material for sequencing was peripheral blood or thyroid tissue (not recorded which). These receptors were taken from a young woman with Graves' hyperthyroidism.

This clonotype was detected only a few times. This chain connects TRBV4-3 to TRBJ1-2, with D possibly TRBD1 on 6 matching bases. Germline-derived CDR1 and CDR2 are LGHNA and YSLEER. V shed 3 bases and J shed 4 bases, with 18 bases lying between them. This CDR3 contains 16 residues. CDR3 DNA: TGCGCCAGCAGCCAGACGGCCGACAGGCCGGTCTATGGCTACACCTTC. As protein: CASSQTADRPVYGYTF.

The chain uses TRBV25-1 and TRBJ1-6, with D unclear. Germline CDR1 reads MGHDK; CDR2 reads SYGVNS. CDR3 length: 10 amino acids. Trimming cost V 7 bases and J 5 bases, with 0 bases left between them. In DNA, the CDR3 is TGTGCCAGCAATAATTCACCCCTCCACTTT. This codes for CASNNSPLHF. Filled out from reference TRBV25-1 and TRBJ1-6, the complete variable domain reads EADIYQTPRYLVIGTGKKITLECSQTMGHDKMYWYQQDPGMELHLIHYSYGVNSTEKGDLSSESTVSRIRTEHFPLTLESARPSHTSQYLCASNNSPLHFGNGTRLTVT.